Each of the 25 T cell receptor beta chains below was sequenced from the same sample in a study. TCRdb used MiXCR to reprocess the RT-PCR reads, holding one entry per CDR3 protein. Among hundreds of thousands of distinct CDR3 sequences, approximately 15% were seen once, and the ten largest hold just over 3.5%. Material for sequencing was memory CD4+ T cells from blood. These receptors came from a female donor in good health, serving as a healthy control.

This clonotype occurred a few times. The rearrangement links TRBV7-3 to TRBJ2-1, with a weak D call TRBD2 (6 bases). CDR3 length: 13 amino acids. V lost 5 bases, J lost 5 bases, and 10 bases lay in between. Germline loops: CDR1 SGHTA, CDR2 FQGTGA. The CDR3 spells CASSNSGDNEQFF. In nucleotides, the CDR3 is TGTGCCAGCAGCAATAGCGGCGACAATGAGCAGTTCTTC. The full variable domain, rest sourced from reference TRBV7-3 and TRBJ2-1, is GAGVSQTPSNKVTEKGKYVELRCDPISGHTALYWYRQSLGQGPEFLIYFQGTGAADDSGLPNDRFFAVRPEGSVSTLKIQRTERGDSAVYLCASSNSGDNEQFFGPGTRLTVL.

The chain has TRBV15 and TRBJ2-3; D unresolved. CDR1 LNHNV and CDR2 YYDKDF come from the germline V gene (reference sequence). The CDR3 extends over 16 amino acids. V lost 1 base to trimming and J lost 2 bases, with 13 bases between them. CDR3 nucleotide sequence: TGTGCCACCAGCAGAGGTCTCGGAGCTTCCACAGATACGCAGTATTTT. Its protein is CATSRGLGASTDTQYF.

The chain recombines TRBV20-1 with TRBJ1-5; a weak D match, TRBD1 (5 bases). CDR3 length: 16 amino acids. Trimming left V 5 bases short and J 6 bases short, with 23 bases between. CDR1 and CDR2 from the germline V gene are DFQATT and SNEGSKA (reference sequence). The CDR3 region is CSALGFPGGAGQPQHF. The CDR3 DNA follows: TGCAGTGCTTTAGGCTTCCCCGGAGGGGCGGGTCAGCCCCAGCATTTT.

This clonotype was counted at least ten times. The chain couples TRBV4-2 to TRBJ2-2, with TRBD1 matching 9 bases. Germline V CDR1 and CDR2: LGHNA, YNFKEQ. The V segment lost 2 bases and the J segment 7 bases; nucleotides outside the gene matches: 5. This CDR3 is 15 amino acids long. The CDR3 bases are TGTGCCAGCAGCCAAAACAGGGGGCAGAGCGGGGAGCTGTTTTTT. Protein product: CASSQNRGQSGELFF.

CDR3 residues: CASSFKGPGGRRNQPQHF. DNA for the CDR3: TGTGCCAGCAGTTTCAAGGGCCCCGGGGGTCGGCGCAATCAGCCCCAGCATTTT. The chain joins TRBV6-2 or TRBV6-3 to TRBJ1-5; possibly TRBD1 for D (5 bases). The CDR3 extends over 18 amino acids. Germline V gene lookup returns CDR1 MNHEY and CDR2 SVGEGT. The V and J ends lost 4 bases and 2 bases respectively, with 21 bases between them.

This clonotype has a handful of counts. The chain couples TRBV7-3 to TRBJ2-5; no reliable D call. The germline gives CDR1 SGHTA, CDR2 FQGTGA. V gave up 2 bases and J gave up 5 bases, with 9 bases separating them. There are 13 residues in the CDR3. CDR3 coding DNA: TGTGCCAGCAGCTTAGTCCCAATGGAGACCCAGTACTTC. Translated: CASSLVPMETQYF. Together with reference TRBV7-3 and TRBJ2-5, the CDR3 gives the full variable domain: GAGVSQTPSNKVTEKGKYVELRCDPISGHTALYWYRQSLGQGPEFLIYFQGTGAADDSGLPNDRFFAVRPEGSVSTLKIQRTERGDSAVYLCASSLVPMETQYFGPGTRLLVL.

This clonotype was observed a few times. The V gene is TRBV7-3, the J gene TRBJ2-7, with D perhaps TRBD1 (7 bases). Germline assignment: CDR1 SGHTA and CDR2 FQGTGA. The CDR3 covers 15 residues. Trimming took off 1 base at V and 4 bases at J, with 14 bases between the two ends. The CDR3, as DNA: TGTGCCAGCAGCTTAAAAGGGGGGACAGATTACGAGCAGTACTTC. Its protein product is CASSLKGGTDYEQYF.

The chain couples TRBV9 to TRBJ1-3; unclear D gene. CDR3 length equals 15 residues. V was cut by 2 bases and J by 2 bases, with 11 bases left in between. Germline values: CDR1 SGDLS, CDR2 YYNGEE. DNA for the CDR3: TGTGCCAGCAGCGTGCTATTGGGAACTGGAAACACCATATATTTT. It translates to CASSVLLGTGNTIYF.

The table lists this clonotype with many counts. V gene TRBV5-1 combines with J gene TRBJ2-7; 7 bases are shared with TRBD1. The CDR3 is 13 residues long. Germline V gene lookup returns CDR1 SGHRS and CDR2 YFSETQ. V lost 0 bases and J lost 5; bases outside the gene matches: 2. CDR3 sequence (DNA): TGCGCCAGCAGCTTGGCCGGGACAGACGAGCAGTACTTC. This translates into CASSLAGTDEQYF. Combining the CDR3 with reference TRBV5-1 and TRBJ2-7 gives the whole variable domain KAGVTQTPRYLIKTRGQQVTLSCSPISGHRSVSWYQQTPGQGLQFLFEYFSETQRNKGNFPGRFSGRQFSNSRSEMNVSTLELGDSALYLCASSLAGTDEQYFGPGTRLTVT.

This clonotype occurred many times. This chain uses TRBV15 with TRBJ2-7, with a weak D call TRBD2 (7 bases). The ends were cut back, 5 bases at V and 5 bases at J, with 16 bases in the middle. Germline V CDR1 and CDR2: LNHNV, YYDKDF (reference sequence). The CDR3 is 14 amino acids. Written as DNA, the CDR3 is TGTGCCACCAGCGCGGGGGCGCCCAGAAACGAGCAGTACTTC. Translated, it gives CATSAGAPRNEQYF.

This clonotype came up a few times. V is TRBV5-4 and J is TRBJ2-5, with 7 bases matching TRBD2. V lost 4 bases to trimming and J lost 5 bases; unmatched junction nucleotides: 11. The CDR3 length is 15 residues. Looked up from germline, CDR1 is SGHNT and CDR2 is YYREEE (reference sequence). Written as DNA, the CDR3 is TGTGCCAGCAGCCGTAAGATAGCGGGCGGTGAGACCCAGTACTTC. Its protein is CASSRKIAGGETQYF.

The chain uses TRBV7-2 and TRBJ1-2, with a possible D match to TRBD1 (5 bases). Looked up from germline, CDR1 is SGHTA and CDR2 is FQGNSA. The CDR3 has 15 residues. Trimming cost V 3 bases and J 8 bases, with 19 bases left between them. The DNA of the CDR3 is TGTGCCAGCAGCTTTCAGGGCTTGGGAACGGGGGGCTACACCTTC. Its protein product is CASSFQGLGTGGYTF.

This clonotype was detected many times. V is TRBV7-2 and J is TRBJ2-3; D call uncertain. CDR1 is SGHTA and CDR2 is FQGNSA in the germline V gene. The CDR3 covers 14 residues. CDR3 region: CVVRRLRWTDTQYF. CDR3 sequence (DNA): TGTGTCGTACGGCGGTTGCGGTGGACAGATACGCAGTATTTT.

In its sample, this clonotype was seen a few times. This rearrangement joins TRBV19 to TRBJ2-1; 11 bases are a match to TRBD2. Germline V lookup: CDR1 LNHDA, CDR2 SQIVND (reference sequence). The J segment lost 3 bases and the V segment lost 4 bases, leaving 11 bases of the junction unmatched. The CDR3 has 18 amino acids. CDR3 DNA sequence: TGTGCCAGTAGTAGGGGGACTAGCGGAAGAGGTTACTACAATGAGCAGTTCTTC. It yields the protein CASSRGTSGRGYYNEQFF. The full variable domain, with the rest looked up from reference TRBV19 and TRBJ2-1, is DGGITQSPKYLFRKEGQNVTLSCEQNLNHDAMYWYRQDPGQGLRLIYYSQIVNDFQKGDIAEGYSVSREKKESFPLTVTSAQKNPTAFYLCASSRGTSGRGYYNEQFFGPGTRLTVL.

This chain joins TRBV28 and TRBJ2-7, with unresolved D. V lost 2 bases, J lost 4 bases, and 6 bases lay in between. CDR1 MDHEN and CDR2 SYDVKM come from the germline V gene. CDR3 size: 12 residues. The CDR3 sequence: CASSLKKYEQYF. The CDR3 DNA is TGTGCCAGCAGTTTAAAAAAGTACGAGCAGTACTTC.

This clonotype was recorded a few times. The chain carries TRBV25-1 and TRBJ1-1, with D unresolved. Between the trimmed V and J ends, which lost 1 base and 5 bases, there was a span of 11 bases. This CDR3 has 14 amino acids. Looked up from germline, CDR1 is MGHDK and CDR2 is SYGVNS. The CDR3 spells CASSESLGGTEAFF. In DNA, the CDR3 is TGTGCCAGCAGTGAATCTTTGGGAGGAACTGAAGCTTTCTTT. The full variable domain, with the rest looked up from reference TRBV25-1 and TRBJ1-1, is EADIYQTPRYLVIGTGKKITLECSQTMGHDKMYWYQQDPGMELHLIHYSYGVNSTEKGDLSSESTVSRIRTEHFPLTLESARPSHTSQYLCASSESLGGTEAFFGQGTRLTVV.

This clonotype was counted only a few times. DNA of the CDR3: TGTGCCAGCAGTGGGGTTACCTACTCCTACGAGCAGTACTTC. This codes for CASSGVTYSYEQYF. The chain is built from TRBV7-9 and TRBJ2-7; D unclear. V gave up 6 bases and J gave up 0 bases, with 12 bases separating them. The CDR3 extends over 14 amino acids. In germline, CDR1 is SEHNR, CDR2 FQNEAQ (reference sequence). Full variable domain (remainder filled in from reference TRBV7-9 and TRBJ2-7): DTGVSQNPRHKITKRGQNVTFRCDPISEHNRLYWYRQTLGQGPEFLTYFQNEAQLEKSRLLSDRFSAERPKGSFSTLEIQRTEQGDSAMYLCASSGVTYSYEQYFGPGTRLTVT.

The V and J genes are TRBV6-2 or TRBV6-3 and TRBJ2-1, with TRBD2 identical over 8 bases. Germline assignment: CDR1 MNHEY and CDR2 SVGEGT. V shed 5 bases, J shed 14 bases, and the junction held 8 bases outside the gene matches. The CDR3 consists of 12 residues. DNA of the CDR3: TGTGCCAGCAGTCAAACCACGGGGGGGGAGTTCTTC. Translation: CASSQTTGGEFF.

The rearrangement joins TRBV28 to TRBJ1-2; D is unclear. Trimming cost V 8 bases and J 3 bases, with 4 bases left between them. CDR1 MDHEN and CDR2 SYDVKM come from the germline V gene. The CDR3 contains 10 residues. CDR3 nucleotides: TGTGCCAGCTCGTACTATGGCTACACCTTC. It codes for CASSYYGYTF.

This clonotype occurred a few times. A junction end diverges from the germline sequence, so it may reflect a read error. The gene calls are TRBV7-3 and TRBJ2-1; TRBD1 is a possible D gene (5 bases). CDR1 is SGHTA, CDR2 FQGTGA, per germline. This CDR3 region has 13 residues. CDR3 sequence (DNA): TGTGCCAGCAGCGTAACAGGTTTCAATGAGCAGTTCTTC. This codes for CASSVTGFNEQFF.

In regard to this clonotype: At one boundary the junction diverges from the germline segment, which might be a read error. In DNA, the CDR3 is TGTGGCAGCAGTAAACTTCAGGGGTCGCCCCCTGGCTACACCTTC. This gives the protein CGSSKLQGSPPGYTF. The chain employs TRBV12-3 or TRBV12-4 and TRBJ1-2, with D possibly matching TRBD1 (6 bases). This CDR3 region has 15 residues.

This chain links TRBV20-1 with TRBJ1-2; D is unclear. V gave up 7 bases and J gave up 3 bases, with 9 bases separating them. Germline CDR1 DFQATT, CDR2 SNEGSKA (reference sequence). This CDR3 has 11 residues. CDR3 in amino acids: CSGLSYYGYTF. Here the CDR3 DNA reads TGCAGTGGTCTTTCCTACTATGGCTACACCTTC.

This clonotype was seen just once. The junction departs from germline at one end; a sequencing error may be responsible. This chain connects TRBV30 to TRBJ2-3; tentative D call: TRBD2 (6 bases). CDR1 is GTSNPN, CDR2 SVGIG, per germline (reference sequence). The CDR3 loop spans 13 amino acids. CDR3 region: CAWAGTSTDTLYF. The DNA for the CDR3 is TGTGCCTGGGCAGGTACTAGCACAGATACGCTGTATTTT.

V gene TRBV7-2 combines with J gene TRBJ1-1, with D possibly being TRBD1 (6 bases). The germline CDR1 and CDR2 sequences are SGHTA and FQGNSA. The ends were cut back, 1 base at V and 5 bases at J, with 17 bases in the middle. The CDR3 loop spans 16 amino acids. The CDR3 DNA is TGTGCCAGCAGCTTAGACGCGGGGGCGCAGGGAACTGAAGCTTTCTTT. It translates to CASSLDAGAQGTEAFF.

This clonotype has ten or more counts. The V and J genes are TRBV5-1 and TRBJ2-1, with 11 bases matching TRBD2. J gave up 9 bases and V 2 bases, and 4 bases lay outside the gene matches. The CDR3 spans 14 residues. The germline gives CDR1 SGHRS, CDR2 YFSETQ. This CDR3 is CASSLTSGSLEQFF. The CDR3, as DNA: TGCGCCAGCAGCTTAACTAGCGGGAGTCTTGAGCAGTTCTTC.